This is a list of T cell receptor beta chains from one sample in a study of PD-1 blockade in classical Hodgkin lymphoma. The table came from immunoSEQ multiplex PCR; TCRdb's copy has only in-frame clones and leaves some out. Of tens of thousands of clones in the sample, more than 75% were seen once. Sequenced here: peripheral blood mononuclear cells (PBMCs), sampled before the fourth cycle of nivolumab. All receptors derive from a human donor with classical Hodgkin lymphoma. Each CDR3 is given with its conserved first and last residue. The D gene is left open where the match is weak. Part of the rows lack a size; the others show once, few, many or a class for expanded clones.

D	length	size	J	V	CDR3	DNA
-	14	-	TRBJ1-5	TRBV2	CASSDTTDNQPQHF	TGTGCCAGCAGTGATACAACGGACAATCAGCCCCAGCATTTT
-	11	medium-sized	TRBJ2-7	TRBV5-6	CASSQSGPFDF	TGTGCCAGCAGCCAGTCGGGTCCCTTTGACTTC
TRBD2	15	-	TRBJ2-3	TRBV11-2	CASSRRGDSTDTQYF	TGTGCCAGCAGCCGCCGGGGGGACAGCACAGATACGCAGTATTTT
-	14	-	TRBJ1-5	TRBV30	CAWSTGLLEQPQHF	TGTGCCTGGAGTACGGGATTATTGGAGCAGCCCCAGCATTTT
-	14	-	TRBJ2-7	TRBV5-1	CASSLETGSYEQYF	TGCGCCAGCAGCTTGGAGACAGGTTCCTACGAGCAGTACTTC
TRBD1	14	once	TRBJ2-3	TRBV5-1	CASRADRGQDTQYF	TGCGCCAGCAGGGCGGACAGGGGGCAAGATACGCAGTATTTT
-	14	-	TRBJ2-5	TRBV5-1	CASSSGQDQETQYF	TGCGCCAGCAGCTCGGGGCAGGATCAAGAGACCCAGTACTTC
TRBD2	15	-	TRBJ2-1	TRBV6-4	CASSDSGGTYNEQFF	TGTGCCAGCAGTGACTCGGGGGGGACCTACAATGAGCAGTTCTTC
-	12	once	TRBJ2-7	TRBV29-1	CSVGTGFYEQYF	TGCAGCGTTGGAACAGGGTTCTACGAGCAGTACTTC
TRBD1	16	-	TRBJ1-1	TRBV6-6	CASSYSRGQGNTEAFF	TGTGCCAGCAGTTACTCGAGGGGACAGGGGAACACTGAAGCTTTCTTT
TRBD2	15	-	TRBJ2-1	TRBV12-5	CASAWGLAGVYEQFF	TGTGCTAGTGCCTGGGGACTAGCGGGAGTCTATGAGCAGTTCTTC
-	17	-	TRBJ1-4	TRBV4-1	CASSQLTNGVTNEKLFF	TGCGCCAGCAGCCAACTGACGAACGGGGTAACTAATGAAAAACTGTTTTTT
-	15	-	TRBJ1-1	TRBV7-2	CASSPRYRAIGQAFF	TGTGCCAGCAGCCCCCGTTACAGGGCAATAGGCCAAGCTTTCTTT
-	16	-	TRBJ2-5	TRBV9	CASSVATGGGRETQYF	TGTGCCAGCAGCGTAGCTACGGGCGGGGGCAGAGAGACCCAGTACTTC
-	13	-	TRBJ1-1	TRBV11-2	CASSLGAGTEAFF	TGTGCCAGCAGCTTAGGGGCAGGAACTGAAGCTTTCTTT
TRBD1	15	-	TRBJ1-5	TRBV2	CASSRDRVSNQPQHF	TGTGCCAGCAGCCGGGACAGGGTTTCCAATCAGCCCCAGCATTTT
TRBD1	16	-	TRBJ2-7	TRBV5-8	CASSTRQGWSRLEQYF	TGTGCCAGCAGCACCCGACAGGGATGGAGCCGGTTAGAGCAGTACTTC
-	16	-	TRBJ2-2	TRBV9	CASSVVGGAGTGELFF	TGTGCCAGCAGCGTAGTAGGGGGGGCTGGCACCGGGGAGCTGTTTTTT
-	11	few	TRBJ1-1	TRBV20-1	CSAGGNTEAFF	TGCAGTGCTGGGGGTAACACTGAAGCTTTCTTT
-	14	-	TRBJ2-1	TRBV4-1	CASSPLTVDNEQFF	TGTGCCAGCAGCCCCTTGACTGTGGACAATGAGCAGTTCTTC
-	15	-	TRBJ2-6	TRBV7-8	CASMRPSSGANVLTF	TGTGCCAGCATGCGACCCTCCTCTGGGGCCAACGTCCTGACTTTC
-	15	-	TRBJ2-7	TRBV11-2	CASSPPSQGMGEQYF	TGTGCCAGCAGCCCGCCGTCCCAGGGGATGGGCGAGCAGTACTTC
TRBD2	15	-	TRBJ2-1	TRBV27	CASSLSTSGGTEQFF	TGTGCCAGCAGTTTATCGACTAGCGGGGGGACTGAGCAGTTCTTC
TRBD2	19	-	TRBJ2-5	TRBV19	CASSIGFVPSGVYQETQYF	TGTGCCAGTAGTATCGGTTTCGTTCCTAGCGGAGTGTACCAAGAGACCCAGTACTTC
-	15	-	TRBJ1-2	TRBV6-5	CASSSFISRFYGYTF	TGTGCCAGCAGTTCTTTCATAAGCCGGTTCTATGGCTACACCTTC
-	15	once	TRBJ2-3	TRBV7-8	CASSLGGRSTDTQYF	TGTGCCAGCAGCTTAGGAGGTAGAAGCACAGATACGCAGTATTTT
-	13	-	TRBJ1-1	TRBV10-3	CAISEPPNTEAFF	TGTGCCATCAGTGAGCCCCCGAACACTGAAGCTTTCTTT
-	15	few	TRBJ2-2	TRBV6-5	CASTHRPANTGELFF	TGTGCCAGCACTCACCGGCCCGCGAACACCGGGGAGCTGTTTTTT
-	15	-	TRBJ2-7	TRBV25-1	CASSEWGTSSYEQYF	TGTGCCAGCAGTGAATGGGGGACCAGCTCCTACGAGCAGTACTTC
TRBD2	17	-	TRBJ2-2	TRBV5-6	CASSFRLAGGYTGELFF	TGTGCCAGCAGCTTTAGACTAGCGGGGGGGTACACCGGGGAGCTGTTTTTT
TRBD2	19	medium-sized	TRBJ2-5	TRBV7-6	CASSHAGTSGPLGQETQYF	TGTGCCAGCAGCCACGCTGGGACTAGCGGGCCCCTGGGCCAAGAGACCCAGTACTTC
TRBD1	14	few	TRBJ2-5	TRBV29-1	CSALTGGGGETQYF	TGCAGCGCCCTGACAGGGGGCGGCGGAGAGACCCAGTACTTC
-	16	-	TRBJ1-6	TRBV7-6	CASSRDPGSYNSPLHF	TGTGCCAGCAGCCGTGATCCGGGATCTTATAATTCACCCCTCCACTTT
-	14	-	TRBJ2-3	TRBV25-1	CASSPRTSTDTQYF	TGTGCCAGCAGTCCCCGCACTAGCACAGATACGCAGTATTTT
-	14	-	TRBJ1-2	TRBV18	CASSPTGGDYGYTF	TGTGCCAGCTCACCAACCGGAGGCGACTATGGCTACACCTTC
TRBD1	15	few	TRBJ1-4	TRBV11-2	CASSHGTGIKEKLFF	TGTGCCAGCAGCCACGGGACAGGGATTAAGGAAAAACTGTTTTTT
-	15	-	TRBJ1-5	TRBV9	CASSVGTSGGQPQHF	TGTGCCAGCAGCGTAGGAACCAGCGGTGGTCAGCCCCAGCATTTT
TRBD2	16	-	TRBJ2-2	TRBV5-4	CASSLGLADNTGELFF	TGTGCCAGCAGCTTGGGGCTAGCGGATAACACCGGGGAGCTGTTTTTT
-	16	-	TRBJ2-5	TRBV5-1	CASSPTGLNVRETQYF	TGCGCCAGCAGCCCCACCGGCCTAAATGTCAGGGAGACCCAGTACTTC
-	13	few	TRBJ2-7	TRBV7-8	CASSTSFGYEQYF	TGTGCCAGCAGCACTAGCTTCGGATACGAGCAGTACTTC
TRBD2	14	-	TRBJ2-7	TRBV2	CASSLAGSTYEQYF	TGTGCCAGCAGTCTAGCGGGTTCAACCTACGAGCAGTACTTC
TRBD1	14	-	TRBJ2-7	TRBV7-2	CASSRTGNTYEQYF	TGTGCCAGCAGCCGGACAGGGAACACCTACGAGCAGTACTTC